Sequencing of this T cell receptor beta chain was carried out in a study of blood T cell repertoires in COVID-19. Study-wide context: Samples came from the United States, Italy and Spain, spanning acute and convalescent COVID-19. From T cells, B-cell-depleted T cells, or PBMCs came the material, which was cDNA or gDNA.

Assay used: immunoSEQ multiplex PCR; TCRdb lists only in-frame clones, some missing. Of 300,000 to 400,000 clones in the sample, about 82% were seen once. Germline CDR1 SGHRS, CDR2 YFSETQ. CDR3 length equals 16 residues. The V segment lost 0 bases and the J segment 1 base; nucleotides outside the gene matches: 2. This clone was recorded only once. V usage is TRBV5-1 and J usage is TRBJ2-3; 10 nucleotides line up with TRBD2. The sequence derives from a human donor in a cohort sampled during active COVID-19. The sequenced sample was peripheral blood. CDR3 nucleotides: TGCGCCAGCAGCTTGGCCCTAGCGGGGGGCACAGATACGCAGTATTTT. Encoded protein: CASSLALAGGTDTQYF.